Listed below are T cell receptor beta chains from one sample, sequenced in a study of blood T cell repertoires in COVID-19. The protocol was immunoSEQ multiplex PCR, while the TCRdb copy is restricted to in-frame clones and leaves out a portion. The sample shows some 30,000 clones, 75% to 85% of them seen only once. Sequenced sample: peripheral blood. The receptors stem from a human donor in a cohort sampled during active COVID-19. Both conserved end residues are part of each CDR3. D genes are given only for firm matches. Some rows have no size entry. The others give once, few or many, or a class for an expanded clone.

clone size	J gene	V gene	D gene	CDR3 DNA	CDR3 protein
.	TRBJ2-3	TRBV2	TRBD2	TGTGCCAGCGCCGCCTCGGGGGGTGGGCACACAGATACGCAGTATTTT	CASAASGGGHTDTQYF
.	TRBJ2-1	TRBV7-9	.	TGTGCCAGCAGTCTCGAGCGTGTCATACGGCAGGGCAATGAGCAGTTCTTC	CASSLERVIRQGNEQFF
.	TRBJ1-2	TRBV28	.	TGTGCCAGCAGCATATCCGGGGTATCTAACTATGGCTACACCTTC	CASSISGVSNYGYTF
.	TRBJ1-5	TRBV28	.	TGTGCCAGCAGTTCTCCCCGGGCAGGGGTCCAGCCCCAGCATTTT	CASSSPRAGVQPQHF
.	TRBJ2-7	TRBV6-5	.	TGTGCCAGCAGGGGCCCCGGCTCAAGCGAGCAGTACTTC	CASRGPGSSEQYF
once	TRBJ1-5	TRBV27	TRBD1	TGTGCCAGCAGTTCTCCCGGGACAGGCAATCAGCCCCAGCATTTT	CASSSPGTGNQPQHF
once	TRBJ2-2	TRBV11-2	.	TGTGCCAGCAGCCCCCTAGCCGCGAACACCGGGGAGCTGTTTTTT	CASSPLAANTGELFF
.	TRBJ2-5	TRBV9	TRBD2	TGTGCCAGCAGCGTGGGACTAGCGGCTGACGAGACCCAGTACTTC	CASSVGLAADETQYF
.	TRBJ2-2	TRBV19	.	TGTGCCAGTAGTATTCCGGGGGCCGGGGAGCTGTTTTTT	CASSIPGAGELFF
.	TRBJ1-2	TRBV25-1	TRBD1	TGTGCCAGCCAGGGGGATCTTGGGGCTAACTATGGCTACACCTTC	CASQGDLGANYGYTF
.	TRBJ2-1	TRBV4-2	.	TGTGCCAGCAGCCAAGACAGGGACAATGAGCAGTTCTTC	CASSQDRDNEQFF
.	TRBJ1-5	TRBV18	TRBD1	TGTGCCAGCTCACCAACCCGGACAGGGAGAACAACCCAGCATTTT	CASSPTRTGRTTQHF
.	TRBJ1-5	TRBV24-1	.	TGTGCCACCAGTGAAACCGGGATGCGGGCCTATGGCAGCAATCAGCCCCAGCATTTT	CATSETGMRAYGSNQPQHF
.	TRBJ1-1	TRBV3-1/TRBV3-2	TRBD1	TGTGCCAGCAGCCCTAATAGGGGGCTGAACACTGAAGCTTTCTTT	CASSPNRGLNTEAFF
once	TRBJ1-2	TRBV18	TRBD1	TGTGCCAGCTCACCCGGACAGGGGAGAGGCTACACCTTC	CASSPGQGRGYTF
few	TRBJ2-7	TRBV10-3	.	TGTGCCATCACTAGCGACGTCTCCTACGAGCAGTACTTC	CAITSDVSYEQYF